These T cell receptor beta chains were read from a single sample in a study of T-cell memory formation after mild COVID-19. TCRdb itself ran the 5' RACE reads through MiXCR, one entry per CDR3 protein. Among tens of thousands of distinct CDR3 sequences listed, over 15% were seen once. Input material: PBMCs or a T cell subset sorted from them (not recorded which). All receptors come from an adult woman who had mild COVID-19 (a few samples of this study predate the infection). Cell type and time point are not known. CDR3s include the opening cysteine and the closing phenylalanine or tryptophan. Each record gives: V gene, J gene, clone size, D gene, CDR3 DNA, CDR3 protein. D genes are given only for firm matches. For some rows the clone size is stated as once, few or many, or as a class when expanded; others skip it.

>TRBV7-6|TRBJ2-2|-|TRBD1
TGTGCCAGCAGCTCAGGGACAGGGGGCAACACCGGGGAGCTGTTTTTT
CASSSGTGGNTGELFF
>TRBV4-1|TRBJ2-1|-|TRBD1
TGCGCCAGCAGCCAAGATTGGGACAGGGGACCTTCGATCAATGAGCAGTTCTTC
CASSQDWDRGPSINEQFF
>TRBV5-1|TRBJ2-2|-|-
TGCGCCAGCAATCAGTACCCGACCGGGGAGCTGTTTTTT
CASNQYPTGELFF
>TRBV3-1|TRBJ2-5|-|TRBD1
TGTGCCAGCAGCCCAATCGACAGGGAAGCCCAAGAGACCCAGTACTTC
CASSPIDREAQETQYF
>TRBV6-2/TRBV6-3|TRBJ2-1|few|TRBD1
TGTGCCAGCAGCCAGAATCAGGGGACAGGGGTTTACAATGAGCAGTTCTTC
CASSQNQGTGVYNEQFF
>TRBV20-1|TRBJ2-1|-|TRBD2
TGCAGTGCTAGAGATCAGGGACTAGCGGACCCCTCCTACAATGAGCAGTTCTTC
CSARDQGLADPSYNEQFF
>TRBV7-9|TRBJ2-5|-|-
TGTGCCAGCAGGACGGAACAAGAGACCCAGTACTTC
CASRTEQETQYF
>TRBV11-2|TRBJ2-1|-|-
TGTGCCAGCAGCTTCGGGGGGCTTGAGCAGTTCTTC
CASSFGGLEQFF
>TRBV4-3|TRBJ2-1|-|TRBD2
TGCGCCAGCAGCCAAGGAGCGGGGACGGGCAATGAGCAGTTCTTC
CASSQGAGTGNEQFF
>TRBV2|TRBJ2-7|-|-
TGTGCCAGCGGCGGGCCAGCCTGGGAGCAGTACTTC
CASGGPAWEQYF
>TRBV7-2|TRBJ1-6|-|-
TGTGCCAGCAGCTATACCGCCGGGTCCAATTCACCCCTCCACTTT
CASSYTAGSNSPLHF
>TRBV29-1|TRBJ1-1|-|-
TGCAGCGTCTCAACATCCCCCGGGGGCACTGAAGCTTTCTTT
CSVSTSPGGTEAFF
>TRBV20-1|TRBJ2-5|many|TRBD2
TGCAGTGCTAGAGAGACTAGCGGGTACCAAGAGACCCAGTACTTC
CSARETSGYQETQYF
>TRBV7-7|TRBJ2-2|few|-
TGTGCCAGCAGCCTCAGAACGCCGGACAGCTACACCGGGGAGCTGTTTTTT
CASSLRTPDSYTGELFF
>TRBV11-2|TRBJ1-3|few|-
TGTGCCAGCAGCTCAGTCGTCCGCGGGGGGGACTCAAAGTCTGGAAACACCATATATTTT
CASSSVVRGGDSKSGNTIYF
>TRBV12-3/TRBV12-4|TRBJ2-1|-|-
TGTGCCAGTAGCATATGGACTCCCGCGGGGAATGAGCAGTTCTTC
CASSIWTPAGNEQFF
>TRBV12-3/TRBV12-4|TRBJ2-3|-|TRBD2
TGTGCCAGCAAAAGTCTAGGGGAAGGACTAGCGGACTACACAGATACGCAGTATTTT
CASKSLGEGLADYTDTQYF
>TRBV7-6|TRBJ2-7|few|-
TGTGCCAGCAGCTTAGAAGGGGAAAGGGTAACCTACGAGCAGTACTTC
CASSLEGERVTYEQYF
>TRBV15|TRBJ2-5|-|TRBD2
TGTGCCACCAGCAGACCCGGACTAGCGGGAGTAGAGACCCAGTACTTC
CATSRPGLAGVETQYF
>TRBV13|TRBJ2-3|-|-
TGTGCCAGCAGCCTCGCACCATGGGGCACAGATACGCAGTATTTT
CASSLAPWGTDTQYF
>TRBV12-3/TRBV12-4|TRBJ1-5|once|-
TGTGCCAGCAGTACCGGGTCCTTTAGCAATCAGCCCCAGCATTTT
CASSTGSFSNQPQHF
>TRBV5-1|TRBJ1-2|-|TRBD1
TGCGCCAGCTGGGGGACAGCGGGGGGCTACACCTTC
CASWGTAGGYTF
>TRBV7-2|TRBJ2-3|-|TRBD2
TGTGCCAGCAGCGGATGGACTAGCCTTTTTCTCACAGATACGCAGTATTTT
CASSGWTSLFLTDTQYF
>TRBV6-4|TRBJ2-1|-|-
TGTGCCAGCAGTGCAGGGGAAGGTGAGCAGTTCTTC
CASSAGEGEQFF
>TRBV6-2/TRBV6-3|TRBJ2-7|few|-
TGTGCCAGCATTGGGGACGGGATTTACGAGCAGTACTTC
CASIGDGIYEQYF
>TRBV9|TRBJ2-1|-|TRBD2
TGTGCCAGCAGCGATAGCGGGAGGGGGAATGAGCAGTTCTTC
CASSDSGRGNEQFF
>TRBV11-2|TRBJ2-3|-|-
TGTGCCAGCAGCTTACAGCGGGGCACAGATACGCAGTATTTT
CASSLQRGTDTQYF
>TRBV20-1|TRBJ2-5|-|-
TGCAGTGCGTCCCCGGGCCTTCTAGGACAAGAGACCCAGTACTTC
CSASPGLLGQETQYF
>TRBV7-2|TRBJ1-2|-|-
TGTGCCAGCAGCTTAGGAGTGGGGGCGGGAGACTATGGCTACACCTTC
CASSLGVGAGDYGYTF
>TRBV9|TRBJ1-5|few|-
TGTGCCAGCAGCGTAGGGGGGGATCGCAATCAGCCCCAGCATTTT
CASSVGGDRNQPQHF
>TRBV20-1|TRBJ2-5|few|TRBD2
TGCAGTGCTCAACTAGCGGGGGGGCAAGCACCCCATCGGGAGACCCAGTACTTC
CSAQLAGGQAPHRETQYF
>TRBV3-1|TRBJ2-1|-|-
TGTGCCAGCAGCCAAGCCCCCGGTAGCTCCTACAATGAGCAGTTCTTC
CASSQAPGSSYNEQFF
>TRBV4-3|TRBJ2-3|-|-
TGCGCCAGCAGCCAAGGCGTCTTTTCTAGCACAGATACGCAGTATTTT
CASSQGVFSSTDTQYF
>TRBV20-1|TRBJ2-7|few|-
TGCAGTGCTCGCGCCCCGCTGGGTGGCTACGAGCAGTACTTC
CSARAPLGGYEQYF
>TRBV9|TRBJ2-7|-|TRBD1
TGTGCCAGCAGCGTAGGGGACAGGGGGCGGCAGTACTTC
CASSVGDRGRQYF
>TRBV12-3/TRBV12-4|TRBJ1-2|few|TRBD1
TGTGCCAGCAGTTTATGGGACAGGGGGGACTATGGCTACACCTTC
CASSLWDRGDYGYTF
>TRBV6-6|TRBJ1-1|-|-
TGTGCCAGCAGAATCGACAGTGAAGCTTTCTTT
CASRIDSEAFF